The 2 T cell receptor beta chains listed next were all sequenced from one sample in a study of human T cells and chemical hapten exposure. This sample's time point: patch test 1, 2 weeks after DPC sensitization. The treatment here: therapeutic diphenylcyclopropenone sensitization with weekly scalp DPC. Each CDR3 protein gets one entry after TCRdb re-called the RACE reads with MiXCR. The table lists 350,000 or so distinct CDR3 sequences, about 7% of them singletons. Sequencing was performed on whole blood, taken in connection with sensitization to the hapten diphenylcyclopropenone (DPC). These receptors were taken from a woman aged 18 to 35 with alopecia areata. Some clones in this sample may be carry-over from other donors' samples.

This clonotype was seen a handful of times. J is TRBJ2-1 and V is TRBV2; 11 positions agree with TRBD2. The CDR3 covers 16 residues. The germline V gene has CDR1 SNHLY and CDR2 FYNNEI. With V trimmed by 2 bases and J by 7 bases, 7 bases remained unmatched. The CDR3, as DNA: TGTGCCAGCAGTGAAATGGGAGTAGCGGGGGGGAATGAGCAGTTCTTC. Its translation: CASSEMGVAGGNEQFF.

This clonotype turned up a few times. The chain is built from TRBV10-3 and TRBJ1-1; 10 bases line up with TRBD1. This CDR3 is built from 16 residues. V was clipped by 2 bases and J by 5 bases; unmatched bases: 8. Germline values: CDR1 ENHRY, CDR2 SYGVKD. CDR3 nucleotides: TGTGCCATCAGTGAGGGGACGACAGGGGGCCGGACTGAAGCTTTCTTT. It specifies CAISEGTTGGRTEAFF.